These T cell receptor beta chains were read from a single sample in a study of tumor-infiltrating lymphocytes in oesophageal squamous cell carcinoma. TCRdb called the PCR reads again in MiXCR, with one record for every CDR3 protein. The repertoire holds thousands of distinct CDR3 sequences, with roughly two thirds as singletons. Sequencing was carried out using esophageal tumor tissue. The origin of the receptors is a female donor with esophageal squamous cell carcinoma. Both conserved end residues are part of each CDR3. Each record gives: V gene, J gene, clone size, CDR3 protein. The listing skips clone size in some rows; elsewhere it reads once, few, many or a size class.

TRBV6-2/TRBV6-3,TRBJ2-5,.,CASSFDTYQETQYF
TRBV12-5,TRBJ2-6,.,CASGLGDPVLRF
TRBV7-9,TRBJ2-1,few,CASSSSLAGDAYNEQFF
TRBV7-2,.,.,CASSIDRGRREQYF
TRBV11-2,TRBJ2-5,.,CASSLAIPGLAGGETQYF
TRBV28,TRBJ2-3,.,CASSLGGGTRLTDTQYF
TRBV11-2,TRBJ2-3,.,CASSLGGRNTDTQYF
TRBV6-1,TRBJ1-2,.,CASSEARRTYGGYTF
TRBV7-6,TRBJ2-3,.,CASSPRDPHEDTQYF
TRBV7-3,TRBJ2-1,.,CASSLIPAGGYNEQFF
TRBV13,TRBJ2-1,.,CASSLGQGYNEQFF
TRBV5-1,TRBJ2-1,medium-sized,CASSLDYSAEQFF
TRBV19,.,once,CASSRLAGVGETQYF
TRBV11-2,.,.,CASTLGWTARETQYF
TRBV7-8,TRBJ2-2,.,CASSLVLAVPGGELFF
TRBV7-6,TRBJ2-5,.,CASSSLGVEETQYF
TRBV6-1,TRBJ2-1,.,CASSEKLENEQFF
TRBV7-6,TRBJ2-6,.,CASSQGIGTGANVLTF
TRBV12-5,.,.,CASGDGGGRSYNEQFF
TRBV6-1,TRBJ2-3,large,CASRRRDRGTDTQYF
TRBV7-3,TRBJ2-1,.,CASSLTDRGLADNEQFF
TRBV7-6,TRBJ2-2,few,CASSPGTGVAGELFF
TRBV10-3,.,.,CAISEGINYGYTF
TRBV7-3,.,.,CASSLTRTYEQYF
TRBV4-2,TRBJ2-1,.,CASSHRDNEQFF
TRBV7-2,.,once,CASSRTGTVDTQYF
TRBV12-2,TRBJ2-7,.,CASRYSLDSPPRFYEQYF
TRBV19,TRBJ2-6,few,CASSRDGLGAGANVLTF
TRBV7-8,TRBJ1-2,.,CASSLGQGNYGYTF
TRBV7-8,TRBJ1-2,.,CASSFWTDGYTF
TRBV28,TRBJ1-2,.,CASRLGGYGYTF
TRBV7-2,TRBJ1-2,few,CASRWMQSGYTF
TRBV10-1,TRBJ2-3,.,CASSDSGTSTDTQYF
TRBV7-2,.,.,CASSLPQGYQTQFF
TRBV7-4,TRBJ2-1,.,CASSFTWSSYNEQFF
TRBV7-3,.,few,CASSPTSGANEQFF
TRBV7-8,.,.,CASSLGSGFNYGYTF
TRBV12-3/TRBV12-4,TRBJ1-5,.,CASSLVGFGNQPQHF
TRBV28,TRBJ2-1,.,CASKISGGSRNEQFF
TRBV6-8,.,.,CASSYDQYSRNEQFF
TRBV12-3/TRBV12-4,TRBJ2-3,.,CASSSSRSTDTQYF
TRBV7-8,TRBJ2-1,many,CASSQRDSSYNEQFF
TRBV6-1,.,.,CASSLGLTYEQYF
TRBV12-3/TRBV12-4,TRBJ1-1,.,CASSLGGTGTGGAGSTEAFF
TRBV7-2,.,.,CASSRFVVTSANNEQFF
TRBV27,TRBJ2-7,.,CASSLSPTSGGYNEQYF
TRBV7-2,TRBJ2-1,medium-sized,CASSLTSIEQFF
TRBV7-3,TRBJ2-7,.,CASSPVPGTSEQYF
TRBV10-2,TRBJ2-5,.,CASSETQGPQETQYF
TRBV7-2,.,.,CASSLGWAYEQYF
TRBV7-6,TRBJ2-3,few,CASSSLGPPVDTQYF
TRBV7-8,TRBJ2-3,few,CASSFSVTQYF
TRBV7-2,.,.,CASSLERLAGYNEQFF
TRBV27,TRBJ1-1,.,CASSLGDRENTEAFF
TRBV7-2,.,.,CASSLKGGTEAFF
TRBV6-6,.,.,CASRRDRAYEQYF